The present TCR beta chain was sequenced within a study of tumor and adjacent non-tumor tissue in lung cancer. To note about this clonotype: What it recognizes is unknown.

A modified ARM-PCR protocol with three rounds of nested PCR amplified TCRbeta. TCRdb re-called the multiplex PCR reads through MiXCR, storing one row per CDR3 protein. Found here are more than 120,000 distinct CDR3 sequences, around 61% of them singletons; the top ten hold about 20%. The study's findings and limits: Significantly higher TCR diversity was found in tumor than normal lung. Patients with more diverse tumor TCRs had worse survival.

Germline V gives CDR1 MNHNS, CDR2 SASEGT. V was clipped by 5 bases and J by 0 bases, with 13 bases between them. There are 16 residues in the CDR3. This sample's RNA came from whole unsorted tissue. The chain combines TRBV6-1 with TRBJ2-2, with D unresolved. The sequence came from a man in his sixties with small cell lung cancer. Sequences were obtained from lung tumor tissue. Here the CDR3 reads CASSQRSTANTGELFF. The CDR3 bases are TGTGCCAGCAGTCAAAGATCTACAGCGAACACCGGGGAGCTGTTTTTT.